The rows below give T cell receptor beta chains drawn from one sample of a study of shared clonotypes between healthy human individuals. TCRdb keeps only in-frame clones here, not all; method: immunoSEQ multiplex PCR. The data show approximately 120,000 clones, over 65% seen once. The source material was memory CD8+ T cells sorted from blood. The receptors derive from a young woman in good health. The CDR3 runs from the conserved cysteine through the conserved F or W. Fields, in order: V gene, J gene, clone size, D gene, CDR3 DNA, CDR3 protein. A D gene is named only where the DNA matches it firmly. The size field is filled for only some rows; it gives once, few, many or a size class.

TRBV9	TRBJ1-1	.	.	TGTGCCAGCAGCGTAGGGGTGGCTGGCCCTGAAGCTTTCTTT	CASSVGVAGPEAFF
TRBV4-1	TRBJ2-5	.	.	TGCGCCAGCAGCCAAGAAAGGGGAGAGACCCAGTACTTC	CASSQERGETQYF
TRBV5-4	TRBJ1-1	.	.	TGTGCCAGCAGCCCAGGGACGGCGACCACTGAAGCTTTCTTT	CASSPGTATTEAFF
TRBV7-9	TRBJ2-4	once	TRBD1	TGTGCCAGCAGCTTAGCGGTTTTTAGGGGGACAGGGGTAGAAGACATTCAGTACTTC	CASSLAVFRGTGVEDIQYF
TRBV20-1	TRBJ2-7	.	.	TGCAGTGCTAGACCAAGGAACGAGCAGTACTTC	CSARPRNEQYF
TRBV4-1	TRBJ2-7	.	TRBD2	TGCGCCAGCAGCCGAAGGCCGGGACTAACCTACGAGCAGTACTTC	CASSRRPGLTYEQYF
TRBV7-8	TRBJ2-7	.	.	TGTGCCAGCAGCCACCTAGGGGATAGCTACGAGCAGTACTTC	CASSHLGDSYEQYF
TRBV6-5	TRBJ2-7	.	TRBD2	TGTGCCAGCAGTTACTCGGGGGGGACCTACGAGCAGTACTTC	CASSYSGGTYEQYF
TRBV29-1	TRBJ2-5	.	.	TGCAGCGTTGCGGGGCAGGGCCGATACGAAGAGACCCAGTACTTC	CSVAGQGRYEETQYF
TRBV2	TRBJ2-7	.	.	TGTGCCAGCAGTGAGTCTCGCAGCGGCTCCGAGCAGTACTTC	CASSESRSGSEQYF
TRBV28	TRBJ1-1	.	TRBD1	TGTGCCAGCAGTACAGGACAGGGGAAAGCTTTCTTT	CASSTGQGKAFF
TRBV7-2	TRBJ2-7	.	TRBD2	TGTGCCAGCAGCTTAGTCATCAGCGGGGCGTCCTACGAGCAGTACTTC	CASSLVISGASYEQYF
TRBV2	TRBJ2-1	many	TRBD2	TGTGCCAGCAGTCCGAGGACTAGCGGGAGTTATGAGCAGTTCTTC	CASSPRTSGSYEQFF
TRBV2	TRBJ2-2	.	.	TGTGCCAGCAGTGAGTTACAGGGCGCCGGGGAGCTGTTTTTT	CASSELQGAGELFF
TRBV13	TRBJ2-1	.	.	TGTGCCAGCAGCCGAATCAGAGGCCGGGGTACGTACAATGAGCAGTTCTTC	CASSRIRGRGTYNEQFF
TRBV7-9	TRBJ2-2	.	.	TGTGCCAGCAGCTTAAAAACCGGGGAGCTGTTTTTT	CASSLKTGELFF
TRBV9	TRBJ2-5	.	.	TGTGCCAGCAGCGTAGATGGCAGCCAAGAGACCCAGTACTTC	CASSVDGSQETQYF
TRBV29-1	TRBJ1-1	once	.	TGCAGCGTGGGGGGGGCCACAGGTGGAACTGAAGCTTTCTTT	CSVGGATGGTEAFF
TRBV5-6	TRBJ1-3	.	.	TGTGCCAGCAGCCCACTGGAAGGAAACACCATATATTTT	CASSPLEGNTIYF
TRBV10-2	TRBJ2-3	.	TRBD2	TGCGCCAGCGGGGGGTTGGATTGGACTAGCGGGAGGGCCGGAACAGATACGCAGTATTTT	CASGGLDWTSGRAGTDTQYF
TRBV7-2	TRBJ1-3	many	.	TGTGCCAGCAGCCCTTACATCTCTGGAAACACCATATATTTT	CASSPYISGNTIYF
TRBV7-2	TRBJ1-1	few	.	TGTGCCAGCAGCTTTCCGACAGGAGCTTACACTGAAGCTTTCTTT	CASSFPTGAYTEAFF
TRBV10-3	TRBJ1-2	.	.	TGTGCCATCAGTGACTTTGGAGGCACCGCCGGACGCTACACCTTC	CAISDFGGTAGRYTF
TRBV7-9	TRBJ1-1	.	.	TGTGCCAGCAGCTTAGGACCGTATAGAAACACTGAAGCTTTCTTT	CASSLGPYRNTEAFF
TRBV11-2	TRBJ2-6	.	.	TGTGCCAGCAGCTTAGTTCGGGCTGGGGCCAACGTCCTGACTTTC	CASSLVRAGANVLTF
TRBV19	TRBJ2-7	many	TRBD2	TGTGCCAGTAGTACTCTGGGGGGGATCTCCTACGAGCAGTACTTC	CASSTLGGISYEQYF
TRBV7-2	TRBJ2-7	few	TRBD2	TGTGCCAGCATCACTCAAGCGGGAGAAGTCCCCTACGAGCAGTACTTC	CASITQAGEVPYEQYF
TRBV28	TRBJ2-7	.	TRBD2	TGTGCCAGCAGCCCCCCGGGACTAGCGGGATTCTACGAGCAGTACTTC	CASSPPGLAGFYEQYF
TRBV6-4	TRBJ2-1	few	TRBD2	TGTGCCAGCAGTGAGACTAGCGGGAGTGGCAATGAGCAGTTCTTC	CASSETSGSGNEQFF
TRBV21-1	TRBJ1-1	.	.	TGTGCCAGCAGTCGCACCAGTACTGAAGCTTTCTTT	CASSRTSTEAFF
TRBV5-1	TRBJ1-4	few	.	TGCGCCAGCAGCTTGGAGGGCCTCAACAATGAAAAACTGTTTTTT	CASSLEGLNNEKLFF
TRBV11-2	TRBJ1-5	.	.	TGTGCCAGCAGCTTAGGGGATACTAGCAATCAGCCCCAGCATTTT	CASSLGDTSNQPQHF
TRBV6-1	TRBJ2-7	.	TRBD2	TGTGCCAGCGGACTACTAGCGTACACGGGGGAGCAGTACTTC	CASGLLAYTGEQYF
TRBV6-5	TRBJ1-5	once	TRBD1	TGTGCCAGCAGCACGGGACAGGGTGTTAGTCAGCCCCAGCATTTT	CASSTGQGVSQPQHF
TRBV4-2	TRBJ1-1	.	.	TGTGCCAGCAGCCAAGGACAGAACACTGAAGCTTTCTTT	CASSQGQNTEAFF
TRBV5-1	TRBJ2-2	.	.	TGCGCCAGCAGCCCCGGCCTAGCGACGTACACCGGGGAGCTGTTTTTT	CASSPGLATYTGELFF
TRBV11-2	TRBJ2-7	.	TRBD1	TGTGCCAGCAGCTACGACAGGGGGTCCTACGAGCAGTACTTC	CASSYDRGSYEQYF
TRBV27	TRBJ2-1	.	.	TGTGCCAGCAGCGTGGGGGCAACCCTAAACAATGAGCAGTTCTTC	CASSVGATLNNEQFF
TRBV20-1	TRBJ2-7	.	.	TGCAGTGCTTCCGAGGTGGAGCAGTACTTC	CSASEVEQYF
TRBV7-2	TRBJ2-7	.	.	TGTGCCAGCAGCTTATTTTCTGGGCCTTCGGGGGAGCAGTACTTC	CASSLFSGPSGEQYF
TRBV19	TRBJ1-1	many	TRBD1	TGTGCCAGTAGGGACAGGGAGGGAGGCCCTGAAGCTTTCTTT	CASRDREGGPEAFF
TRBV25-1	TRBJ2-7	.	.	TGTGCCAGCAGTGATGGGCTGGGCTCGGGCGAGCAGTACTTC	CASSDGLGSGEQYF
TRBV9	TRBJ2-5	.	.	TGTGCCAGCAGCCGGTCAGAGACCCAGTACTTC	CASSRSETQYF
TRBV10-3	TRBJ2-7	.	.	TGTGCCATCAGTGGGATGAGGGCAGGGGCCGACGAGCAGTACTTC	CAISGMRAGADEQYF
TRBV28	TRBJ2-1	.	.	TGTGCCAGCAGTTCCCCGTGGTTAGGGCACAATGAGCAGTTCTTC	CASSSPWLGHNEQFF
TRBV28	TRBJ2-1	once	.	TGTGCCAGCAGTCCCGCCAGGGCCCCCTACAATGAGCAGTTCTTC	CASSPARAPYNEQFF
TRBV7-2	TRBJ2-7	.	.	TGTGCCAGCAGCCTGGGGGGGACACCCACCTACGAGCAGTACTTC	CASSLGGTPTYEQYF
TRBV4-1	TRBJ2-7	.	.	TGCGCCAGCAGCCAAGGAGTAGACGAGCAGTACTTC	CASSQGVDEQYF
TRBV27	TRBJ2-3	.	.	TGTGCCAGCAGTCCCCGGGCAGGGGACAGCACAGATACGCAGTATTTT	CASSPRAGDSTDTQYF
TRBV4-2	TRBJ2-7	.	TRBD1	TGTGCCAGCAGCCAAGATTGGGACAGGAGCTCCTACGAGCAGTACTTC	CASSQDWDRSSYEQYF
TRBV7-2	TRBJ1-3	once	.	TGTGCCAGCAGCTTAGCGCTTGCGGGTGCATCTGGAAACACCATATATTTT	CASSLALAGASGNTIYF
TRBV2	TRBJ1-6	.	.	TGTGCCAGCAAGAAGGTACAGGGAAATTCACCCCTCCACTTT	CASKKVQGNSPLHF
TRBV2	TRBJ2-3	few	TRBD2	TGTGCCAGCAGAAGTCTAGCGGGTAGGGCGGATACGCAGTATTTT	CASRSLAGRADTQYF
TRBV7-9	TRBJ2-4	.	.	TGTGCCAGCACCGACCGGGACATATGGGGAAACATTCAGTACTTC	CASTDRDIWGNIQYF
TRBV29-1	TRBJ1-2	many	.	TGCAGCGTTGTGAGCTCGAAGGGCTACACCTTC	CSVVSSKGYTF
TRBV27	TRBJ2-1	few	.	TGTGCCAGCAGTCCGGAGGTCAGGGTATCAAATGAGCAGTTCTTC	CASSPEVRVSNEQFF
TRBV9	TRBJ2-1	few	TRBD1	TGTGCCAGCAGCATGACAGGGGACAATGAGCAGTTCTTC	CASSMTGDNEQFF
TRBV5-1	TRBJ2-5	.	.	TGCGCCAGCAGCTTGGTCGGGGGAGAGACCCAGTACTTC	CASSLVGGETQYF
TRBV19	TRBJ1-2	.	.	TGTGCCAGTAGTATAGTAGTGGACTACTATGGCTACACCTTC	CASSIVVDYYGYTF
TRBV6-1	TRBJ2-7	medium-sized	.	TGTGCCAGCAGCCAAGAGGGCGCTAGCTCCTACGAGCAGTACTTC	CASSQEGASSYEQYF